This is a list of T cell receptor beta chains from one sample in a study of blood T cells in healthy people across ages. One entry per CDR3 protein results from TCRdb running MiXCR on the 5' RACE reads. The data contain more than 550,000 distinct CDR3 sequences, about 20% of them singletons. The specimen was blood. The receptors shown here come from a man aged 70-80 years in good health. Both conserved end residues are part of each CDR3. D genes are given only for firm matches. The size entry is marked missing in some rows and otherwise reads once, few, many or a size class.

d_call j_call v_call clone_size cdr3_aa cdr3_nt
TRBD1 TRBJ1-2 TRBV6-2/TRBV6-3 NA CASSSHTRTGNIGYTF TGTGCCAGCAGTTCGCATACCCGGACAGGGAATATTGGCTACACCTTC
TRBD1 TRBJ1-2 TRBV12-3/TRBV12-4 NA CASSRDRVGYGYTF TGTGCCAGCAGTAGGGACAGGGTCGGATATGGCTACACCTTC
NA TRBJ1-6 TRBV12-3/TRBV12-4 NA CASSWGRQNSPLHF TGTGCCAGCAGTTGGGGCAGGCAGAATTCACCCCTCCACTTT
NA TRBJ2-3 TRBV10-3 few CAIDGGVPDTQYF TGTGCCATCGATGGAGGGGTCCCAGATACGCAGTATTTT
NA TRBJ1-6 TRBV4-3 few CASSHAAQNSPLHF TGCGCCAGCAGCCACGCGGCCCAGAATTCACCCCTCCACTTT
TRBD1 TRBJ1-2 TRBV6-5 NA CASSYWTGEGGYTF TGTGCCAGCAGTTACTGGACAGGGGAGGGTGGCTACACCTTC
TRBD2 TRBJ2-3 TRBV2 NA CASSRTSSTDTQYF TGTGCCAGCAGTAGGACTAGTAGCACAGATACGCAGTATTTT
NA TRBJ2-1 TRBV6-2/TRBV6-3 NA CASKGNPPYNEQFF TGTGCCAGCAAGGGTAACCCGCCCTACAATGAGCAGTTCTTC
NA TRBJ2-1 TRBV11-2 few CASSSVSAEQFF TGTGCCAGCAGCTCCGTCTCCGCTGAGCAGTTCTTC
TRBD1 TRBJ2-5 TRBV20-1 many CSARGGTGKETQYF TGCAGTGCTAGAGGAGGGACAGGAAAAGAGACCCAGTACTTC
NA TRBJ1-5 TRBV19 NA CASRESGSAGNQPQHF TGTGCCAGTAGGGAGTCTGGCTCAGCCGGCAATCAGCCCCAGCATTTT
NA TRBJ2-3 TRBV7-2 once CASSFALLGDTQYF TGTGCCAGCAGCTTTGCGCTCCTTGGGGATACGCAGTATTTT
NA TRBJ1-2 TRBV5-6 NA CASSQPDTGYYGYTF TGTGCCAGCAGCCAACCAGATACAGGGTACTATGGCTACACCTTC
TRBD2 TRBJ2-3 TRBV20-1 NA CSASGGAVTDTQYF TGCAGTGCTAGCGGGGGGGCTGTCACAGATACGCAGTATTTT
NA TRBJ1-1 TRBV5-6 few CASSLVSEAFF TGTGCCAGCAGCTTGGTCAGTGAAGCTTTCTTT
NA TRBJ1-2 TRBV6-4 NA CASSVTIGFYGYTF TGTGCCAGCAGTGTGACCATAGGGTTTTACGGCTACACCTTC
NA TRBJ1-1 TRBV5-1 few CASSLWTSNTEAFF TGCGCCAGCAGCTTGTGGACATCGAACACTGAAGCTTTCTTT
NA TRBJ1-1 TRBV12-3/TRBV12-4 NA CAGSLDNTEAFF TGTGCCGGCAGTTTAGACAACACTGAAGCTTTCTTT
NA TRBJ2-7 TRBV5-1 NA CASSMTPSEQYF TGCGCCAGCAGCATGACCCCCTCCGAGCAGTACTTC
NA TRBJ2-5 TRBV25-1 NA CASSLQPGRTQYF TGTGCCAGCAGTCTACAACCGGGGAGAACCCAGTACTTC
TRBD1 TRBJ2-7 TRBV3-1 NA CASSQDWGQVGLLRKQYF TGTGCCAGCAGCCAAGATTGGGGACAGGTGGGCTTGTTGCGGAAGCAGTACTTC